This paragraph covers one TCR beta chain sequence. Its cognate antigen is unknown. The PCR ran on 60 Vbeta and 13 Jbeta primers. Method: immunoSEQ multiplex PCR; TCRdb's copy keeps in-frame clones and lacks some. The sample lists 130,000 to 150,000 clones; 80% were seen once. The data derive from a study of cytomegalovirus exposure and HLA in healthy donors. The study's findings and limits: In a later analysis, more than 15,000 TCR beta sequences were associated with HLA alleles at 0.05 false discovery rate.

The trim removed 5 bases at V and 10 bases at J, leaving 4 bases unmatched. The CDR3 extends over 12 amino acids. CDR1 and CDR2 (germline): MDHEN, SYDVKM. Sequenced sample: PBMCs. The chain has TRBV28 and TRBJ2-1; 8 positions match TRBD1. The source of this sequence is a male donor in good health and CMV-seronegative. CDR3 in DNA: TGTGCCAGCAGTGGACAGGGTTTAGAGCAGTTCTTC. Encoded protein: CASSGQGLEQFF.